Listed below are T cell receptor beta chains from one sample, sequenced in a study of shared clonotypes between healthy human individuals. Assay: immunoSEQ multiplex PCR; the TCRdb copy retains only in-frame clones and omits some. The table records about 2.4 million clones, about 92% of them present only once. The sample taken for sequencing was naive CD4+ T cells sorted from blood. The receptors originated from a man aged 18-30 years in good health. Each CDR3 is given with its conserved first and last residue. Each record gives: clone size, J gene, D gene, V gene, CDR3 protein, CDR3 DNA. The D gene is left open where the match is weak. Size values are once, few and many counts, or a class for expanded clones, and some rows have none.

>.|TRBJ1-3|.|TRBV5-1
CASSVTGSGGNTIYF
TGCGCCAGCAGCGTCACAGGGAGCGGTGGAAACACCATATATTTT
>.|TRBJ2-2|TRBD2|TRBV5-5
CASSWGTSGNTGELFF
TGTGCCAGCAGCTGGGGGACTAGCGGTAACACCGGGGAGCTGTTTTTT
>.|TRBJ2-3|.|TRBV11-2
CASSLDGILSTDTQYF
TGTGCCAGCAGCTTAGACGGAATCCTTAGCACAGATACGCAGTATTTT
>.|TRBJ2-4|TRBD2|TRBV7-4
CASSSAGVSNIQYF
TGTGCCAGCAGCTCAGCGGGAGTATCGAACATTCAGTACTTC
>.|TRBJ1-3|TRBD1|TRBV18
CASSPQGATGNTIYF
TGTGCCAGCTCACCACAGGGGGCCACTGGAAACACCATATATTTT
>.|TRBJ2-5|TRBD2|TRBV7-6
CASSLDGPSGVMGGQETQYF
TGTGCCAGCAGCTTAGATGGTCCTAGCGGGGTAATGGGGGGGCAAGAGACCCAGTACTTC
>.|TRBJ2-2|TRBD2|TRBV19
CASSESPGGSDTGELFF
TGTGCCAGTAGTGAAAGCCCGGGAGGTTCGGACACCGGGGAGCTGTTTTTT
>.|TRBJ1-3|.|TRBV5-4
CASTLQGLNSGNTIYF
TGTGCCAGCACCTTACAGGGCCTTAACTCTGGAAACACCATATATTTT
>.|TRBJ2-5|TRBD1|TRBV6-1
CASSDRDRGSETQYF
TGTGCCAGCAGTGACCGGGACAGGGGGTCGGAGACCCAGTACTTC
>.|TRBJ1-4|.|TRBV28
CASTDQPQLGKLFF
TGTGCCAGCACCGACCAGCCGCAGTTAGGCAAACTGTTTTTT
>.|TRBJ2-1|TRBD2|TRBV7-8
CASSPSVTPGLRALDEQFF
TGTGCCAGCAGCCCATCCGTCACCCCGGGACTAAGGGCCCTGGATGAGCAGTTCTTC
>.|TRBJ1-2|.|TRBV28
CASSSGRDYGYTF
TGTGCCAGCAGTTCAGGACGGGATTATGGCTACACCTTC
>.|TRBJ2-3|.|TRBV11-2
CASSLQGAGSTDTQYF
TGTGCCAGCAGCTTACAGGGAGCCGGGAGCACAGATACGCAGTATTTT
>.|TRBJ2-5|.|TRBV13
CASSPRWGRETQYF
TGTGCCAGCAGCCCCCGGTGGGGTAGAGAGACCCAGTACTTC
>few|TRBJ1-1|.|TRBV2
CASSPEGGTEAFF
TGTGCCAGCAGCCCCGAGGGGGGGACTGAAGCTTTCTTT
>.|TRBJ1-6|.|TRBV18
CASSPAGIPYNSPLHF
TGTGCCAGCTCACCTGCAGGGATACCCTATAATTCACCCCTCCACTTT